The present TCR beta chain was sequenced within a study of T-cell reconstitution after alpha-beta-depleted transplantation in children. Germline assignment: CDR1 SEHNR and CDR2 FQNEAQ (reference sequence). The CDR3 loop spans 13 amino acids. Deletions cut 2 bases from V and 8 bases from J, with 10 bases between. Preparation of the TCRbeta library used unique molecular identifiers. TCRdb reanalysed the PCR reads using MiXCR and keeps one entry per CDR3 protein. The sample yields hundreds of thousands of distinct CDR3 sequences, roughly 13% seen once. V is TRBV7-9 and J is TRBJ2-1; D is ambiguous. This specimen consisted of PBMCs, mostly from graft donor cells, obtained 360 days after TCRalphabeta/CD19-depleted stem cell transplant. This TCR derives from a male patient aged 10 to 17 who had a stem cell transplant for acute myeloid leukemia, so the T cells may come from the graft donor. As DNA, the CDR3 is TGTGCCAGCAGCTTATTTAAGGTGGATGAGCAGTTCTTC. Its protein product is CASSLFKVDEQFF.